This entry is about one T cell receptor beta chain. This sample was taken from a study of shared clonotypes between healthy human individuals. Study-wide background: Donor ages ranged 18 to 49 years: a couple of women, a few men.

The CDR3 consists of 14 residues. CDR1 and CDR2 (germline): SGHAT, FQNNGV. Trimming stripped 1 base from V and 4 bases from J, with 9 bases between. Only in-frame clones appear in the TCRdb table, and some are missing; sequencing was by immunoSEQ multiplex PCR. The profile shows 2 million to 3 million clones, 90% to 95% of them singletons. This chain links TRBV11-2 with TRBJ2-3; TRBD1 or TRBD2 may be the D gene (5 bases each). This receptor was taken from a man younger than 30 in good health. The sequenced material came from naive CD4+ T cells sorted from blood. Subset meaning: CD45RA+ positively selected. The DNA for the CDR3 is TGTGCCAGCAGCTTAGGGGGGTTCGCAGATACGCAGTATTTT. It codes for CASSLGGFADTQYF.